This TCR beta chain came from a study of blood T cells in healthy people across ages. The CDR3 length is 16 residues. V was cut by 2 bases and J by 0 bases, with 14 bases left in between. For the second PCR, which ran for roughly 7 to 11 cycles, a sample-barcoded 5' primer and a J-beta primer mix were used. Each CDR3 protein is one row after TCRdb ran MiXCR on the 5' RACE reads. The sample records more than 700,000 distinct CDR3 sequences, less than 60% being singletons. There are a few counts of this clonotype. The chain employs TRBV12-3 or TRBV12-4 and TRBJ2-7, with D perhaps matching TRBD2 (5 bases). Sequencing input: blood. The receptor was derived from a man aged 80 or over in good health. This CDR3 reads CASSLRLADYSYEQYF. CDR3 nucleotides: TGTGCCAGCAGTTTAAGGCTAGCTGATTACTCCTACGAGCAGTACTTC.